The T cell receptor beta chain under discussion was sequenced for a study of T-cell memory formation after mild COVID-19. Whole-study context: Each donor largely had its own TCR clusters. Overall study findings and caveats: Most CD4+ clones that shrank were in CM and EM, while CD8+ ones turned up in EMRA.

The CDR3 sequence is 14 residues long. The junction had 9 bases not matched to a gene; V was cut back by 7 bases and J by 5 bases. 5'RACE primed at constant segments yielded TCR alpha and TCR beta cDNA libraries bearing sample barcodes and UMIs. MiXCR, run by TCRdb on the 5' RACE reads, gives a single entry per CDR3 protein. The sample has about 260,000 distinct CDR3 sequences, 15% to 20% seen once; the top ten hold about a fifth. This clonotype has a handful of counts. Its antigen is as yet unknown. Material for sequencing was PBMCs or a T cell subset sorted from them (not recorded which). V usage is TRBV12-3 or TRBV12-4 and J usage is TRBJ2-5; 8 nucleotides line up with TRBD2. The sequence was obtained from a man in his late teens or twenties who had mild COVID-19 (a few samples of this study predate the infection). Cell type and time point are not known. The CDR3 sequence is CASTPGGTHETQYF. DNA of the CDR3: TGTGCCAGCACCCCGGGGGGGACTCACGAGACCCAGTACTTC.